The entry that follows covers one T cell receptor (beta chain) sequence. Its antigen is still unknown. The PCR was carried out with 60 Vbeta primers and 13 Jbeta primers. Using immunoSEQ multiplex PCR, the repertoire was profiled, and TCRdb retains in-frame clones only, with some absent. The sample yields around 65,000 clones, about 85% seen once. The sample belongs to a study of cytomegalovirus exposure and HLA in healthy donors. Notes on the study in general: Accurate HLA-A and HLA-B prediction from TCR beta sequences was reported for most subjects.

This CDR3 has 13 residues. Trimming pared 9 bases from V and 4 bases from J, leaving 13 bases between. CDR1 is MNHEY and CDR2 is SMNVEV in the germline V gene (reference sequence). The chain is built from TRBV27 and TRBJ1-5; a possible D gene is TRBD1 (5 bases). The specimen was PBMCs. This sequence was found in a female donor in good health and CMV-seronegative. The chain's CDR3 is CASKGRTNQPQHF. In DNA form, the CDR3 reads TGTGCCAGTAAGGGCAGGACAAATCAGCCCCAGCATTTT.